This TCR beta chain was captured in a study of blood T cell repertoires in COVID-19. Looking at the study overall: The United States, Italy and Spain provided the acute and convalescent COVID-19 samples. In each case, the material was cDNA or gDNA derived from T cells, B-cell-depleted T cells, or PBMCs.

CDR1 is LGHDT and CDR2 is YNNKEL in the germline V gene (reference sequence). The ends lost 1 base at V and 2 bases at J; junction bases unmatched: 3. The CDR3 has 15 amino acids. Under the authors' procedure: Reference gene primer amplification gave nucleated cell count estimates. Assay: immunoSEQ multiplex PCR; the TCRdb copy retains only in-frame clones and omits some. Clone size and V and J calls were adopted from that table, with D and trimming inferred from the DNA. In the table there are over 400,000 clones, roughly 90% of which are singletons. The receptor comes from a woman aged 25 to 45 with active or convalescent COVID-19. The J gene is TRBJ2-7, the V gene TRBV3-1 (or the pseudogene TRBV3-2); TRBD1 matches at 9 bases. Sequenced input: peripheral blood. The CDR3 is CASSQARQGAYEQYF. DNA for the CDR3: TGTGCCAGCAGCCAAGCCCGACAGGGGGCCTACGAGCAGTACTTC.